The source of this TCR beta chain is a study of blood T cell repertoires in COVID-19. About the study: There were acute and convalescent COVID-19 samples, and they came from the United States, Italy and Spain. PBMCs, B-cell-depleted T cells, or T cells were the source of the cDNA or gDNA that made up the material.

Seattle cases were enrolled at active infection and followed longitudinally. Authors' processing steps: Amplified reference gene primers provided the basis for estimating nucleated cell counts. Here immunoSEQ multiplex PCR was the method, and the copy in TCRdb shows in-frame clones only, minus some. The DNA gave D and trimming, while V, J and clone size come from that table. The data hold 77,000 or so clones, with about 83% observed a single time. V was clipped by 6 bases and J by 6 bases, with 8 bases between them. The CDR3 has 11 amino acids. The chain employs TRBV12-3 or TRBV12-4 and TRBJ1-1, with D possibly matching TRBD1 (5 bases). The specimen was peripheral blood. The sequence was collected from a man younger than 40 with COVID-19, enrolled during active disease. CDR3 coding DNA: TGTGCCAGCAGGCTGGGGCCTGAAGCTTTCTTT. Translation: CASRLGPEAFF.